This entry is about one TCR beta chain. The target antigen is unknown. The data were obtained in a study of human T cells and chemical hapten exposure. The overall study: Variation in per-sample TCR yields came mainly from small pooled library volume differences. Study-wide results and caveats: Expanded TCRs formed significantly more large CDR3 similarity clusters than controls.

Time point denoted: pre-sensitization, week 0. Described treatment: therapeutic diphenylcyclopropenone sensitization with weekly scalp DPC. It was the library that attached unique molecular identifiers to individual cDNA molecules. Authors' methods: Approximately 100,000 TCRs per sample was the median, with a range of about 23,224 to 750,000. TCRdb recomputed calls from the RACE reads with MiXCR, one row per CDR3 protein. The V and J calls come from TCRdb's annotation, not from the publication. The data contain 280,000 or so distinct CDR3 sequences, about 7.7% of them singletons. The input for sequencing was whole blood, taken in connection with sensitization to the hapten diphenylcyclopropenone (DPC). The clonotype comes from a man aged 18 to 35 with alopecia areata. Some clones in this sample may be carry-over from other donors' samples.

The chain's CDR3 is CASSFRGADGNTIYF. The CDR3 region has the DNA TGTGCCAGCAGCTTCCGGGGGGCTGATGGAAACACCATATATTTT. The rearrangement joins TRBV5-6 to TRBJ1-3; weak D call: TRBD1 (6 bases). The germline V gene encodes CDR1 SGHDT and CDR2 YYEEEE. The CDR3 is 15 amino acids. The germline V and J ends were trimmed by 2 bases and 3 bases, with 12 bases remaining between them.